The sequence of this TCR beta chain was determined in a study of molecular identifiers for immune sequencing clone quantification. The CDR3 consists of 11 residues. Germline values: CDR1 MNHEY, CDR2 SVGEGT. Trimming cost V 0 bases and J 8 bases, with 2 bases left between them. This clonotype has only a few counts. TCRdb reprocessed the PCR reads with MiXCR, giving one entry per CDR3 protein. The sample holds about 640,000 distinct CDR3 sequences, 15% to 20% seen once. V gene TRBV6-2 or TRBV6-3 combines with J gene TRBJ2-1; D remains unclear. This clonotype originated in a human donor in good health. Some libraries in this study had Jurkat cell RNA spiked in. The sequencing input was naive CD8+ T cells from blood, with Jurkat cell RNA spiked in. Subset given: FACS-sorted CD8+CD4-CCR7+CD45RA+ naive T cells. CDR3 nucleotides: TGTGCCAGCAGTTACTCGGATGAGCAGTTCTTC. Residues: CASSYSDEQFF.